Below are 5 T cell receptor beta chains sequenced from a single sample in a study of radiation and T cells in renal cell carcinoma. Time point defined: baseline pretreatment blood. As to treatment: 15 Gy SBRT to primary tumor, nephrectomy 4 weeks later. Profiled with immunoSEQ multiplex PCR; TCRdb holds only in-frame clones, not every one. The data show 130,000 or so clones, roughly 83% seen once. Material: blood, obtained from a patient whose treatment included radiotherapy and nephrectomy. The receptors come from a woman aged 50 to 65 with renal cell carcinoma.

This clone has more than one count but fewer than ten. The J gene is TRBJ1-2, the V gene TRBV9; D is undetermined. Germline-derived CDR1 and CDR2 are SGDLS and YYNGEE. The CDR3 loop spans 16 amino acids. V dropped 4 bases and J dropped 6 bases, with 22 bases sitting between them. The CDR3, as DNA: TGTGCCAGCAGCCCTGATTTGTTCACCCCATTGGATGGCTACACCTTC. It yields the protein CASSPDLFTPLDGYTF.

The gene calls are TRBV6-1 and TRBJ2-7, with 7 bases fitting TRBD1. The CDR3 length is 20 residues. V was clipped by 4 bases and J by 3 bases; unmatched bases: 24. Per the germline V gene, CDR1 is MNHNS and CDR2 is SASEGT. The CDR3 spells CASSVTGEMAEWALFYEQYF. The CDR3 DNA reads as TGTGCCAGCAGTGTAACAGGGGAAATGGCGGAGTGGGCCCTCTTCTACGAGCAGTACTTC.

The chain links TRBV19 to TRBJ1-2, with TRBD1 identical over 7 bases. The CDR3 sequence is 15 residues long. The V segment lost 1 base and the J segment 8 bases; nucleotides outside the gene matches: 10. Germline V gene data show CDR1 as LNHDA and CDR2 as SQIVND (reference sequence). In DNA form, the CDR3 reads TGTGCCAGTAGTATAGCAGGGGGATACGCCGAGGGCTACACCTTC. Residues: CASSIAGGYAEGYTF.

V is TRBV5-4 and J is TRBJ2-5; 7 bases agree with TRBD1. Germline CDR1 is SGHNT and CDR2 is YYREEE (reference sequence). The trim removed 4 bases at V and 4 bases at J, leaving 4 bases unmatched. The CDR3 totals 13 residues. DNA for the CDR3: TGTGCCAGCAGCCGCGACAGGGCAGAGACCCAGTACTTC. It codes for CASSRDRAETQYF.

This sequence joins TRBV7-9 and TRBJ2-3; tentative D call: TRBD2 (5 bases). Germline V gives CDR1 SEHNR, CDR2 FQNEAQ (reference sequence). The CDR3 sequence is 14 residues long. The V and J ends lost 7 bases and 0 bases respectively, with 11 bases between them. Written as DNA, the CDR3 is TGTGCCAGCAACGGACTTGTTAGCACAGATACGCAGTATTTT. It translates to CASNGLVSTDTQYF. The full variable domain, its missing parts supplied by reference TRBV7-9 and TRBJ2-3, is DTGVSQNPRHKITKRGQNVTFRCDPISEHNRLYWYRQTLGQGPEFLTYFQNEAQLEKSRLLSDRFSAERPKGSFSTLEIQRTEQGDSAMYLCASNGLVSTDTQYFGPGTRLTVL.